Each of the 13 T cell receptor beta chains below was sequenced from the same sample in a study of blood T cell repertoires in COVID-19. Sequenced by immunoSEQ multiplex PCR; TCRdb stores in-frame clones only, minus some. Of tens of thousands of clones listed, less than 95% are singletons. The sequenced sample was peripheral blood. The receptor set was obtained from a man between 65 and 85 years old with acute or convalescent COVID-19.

The CDR3: CASSQVLSRVGYTF. In DNA form, the CDR3 reads TGTGCCAGCAGCCAAGTCCTCAGCAGGGTTGGCTACACCTTC. The chain links TRBV3-1 (or the pseudogene TRBV3-2) to TRBJ1-2, with a weak D call TRBD1 (5 bases). The germline CDR1 and CDR2 sequences are LGHDT and YNNKEL (reference sequence). V shed 1 base and J shed 7 bases, with 13 bases lying between them. The CDR3 has 14 amino acids.

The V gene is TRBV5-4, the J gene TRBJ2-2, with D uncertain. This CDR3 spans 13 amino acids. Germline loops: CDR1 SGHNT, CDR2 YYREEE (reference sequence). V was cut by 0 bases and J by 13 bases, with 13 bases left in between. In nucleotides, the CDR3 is TGTGCCAGCAGCTTGGGGGCAGCCACGAGGCTGTTTTTT. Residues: CASSLGAATRLFF.

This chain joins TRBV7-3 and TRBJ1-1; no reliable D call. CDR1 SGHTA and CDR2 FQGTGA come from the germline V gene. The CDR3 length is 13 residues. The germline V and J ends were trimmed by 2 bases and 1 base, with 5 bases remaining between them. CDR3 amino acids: CASSLFKNTEAFF. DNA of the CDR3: TGTGCCAGCAGCTTATTTAAGAACACTGAAGCTTTCTTT.

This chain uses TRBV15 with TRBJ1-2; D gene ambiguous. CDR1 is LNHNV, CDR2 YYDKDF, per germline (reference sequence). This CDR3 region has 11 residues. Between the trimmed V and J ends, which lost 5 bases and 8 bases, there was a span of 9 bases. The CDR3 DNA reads TGTGCCACCAGCGGTATTAGCGGCTACACCTTC. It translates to CATSGISGYTF.

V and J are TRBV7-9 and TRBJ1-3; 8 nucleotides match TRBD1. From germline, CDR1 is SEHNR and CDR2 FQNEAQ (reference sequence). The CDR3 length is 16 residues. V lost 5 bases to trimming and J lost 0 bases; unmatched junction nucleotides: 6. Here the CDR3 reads CASSPGGTGSGNTIYF. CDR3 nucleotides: TGTGCCAGCAGCCCCGGAGGGACAGGCTCTGGAAACACCATATATTTT.

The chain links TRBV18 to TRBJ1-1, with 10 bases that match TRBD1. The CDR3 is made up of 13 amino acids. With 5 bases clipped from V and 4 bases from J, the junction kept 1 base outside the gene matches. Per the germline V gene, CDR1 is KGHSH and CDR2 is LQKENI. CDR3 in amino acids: CASSRTGGTEAFF. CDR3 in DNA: TGTGCCAGCTCAAGGACAGGGGGCACTGAAGCTTTCTTT.

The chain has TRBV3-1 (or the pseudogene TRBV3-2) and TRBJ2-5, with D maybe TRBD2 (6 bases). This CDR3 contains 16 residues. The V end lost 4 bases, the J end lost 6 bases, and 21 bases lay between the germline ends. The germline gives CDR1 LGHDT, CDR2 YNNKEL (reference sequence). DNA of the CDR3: TGTGCCAGCAGCCCGAGCGGGCACCTCCACCTGAAGACCCAGTACTTC. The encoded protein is CASSPSGHLHLKTQYF.

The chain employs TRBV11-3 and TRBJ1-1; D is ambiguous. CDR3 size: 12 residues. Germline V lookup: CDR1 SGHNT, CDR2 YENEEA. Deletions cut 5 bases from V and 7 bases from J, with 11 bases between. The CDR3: CASSLWGGEAFF. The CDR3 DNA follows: TGTGCCAGCAGCCTCTGGGGAGGTGAAGCTTTCTTT.

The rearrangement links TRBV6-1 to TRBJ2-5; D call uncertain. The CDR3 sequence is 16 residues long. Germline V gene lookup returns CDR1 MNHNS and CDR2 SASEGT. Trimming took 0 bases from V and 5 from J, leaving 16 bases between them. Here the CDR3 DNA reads TGTGCCAGCAGTGAAGCTTATGGGCCCCCCCGGGAGACCCAGTACTTC. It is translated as CASSEAYGPPRETQYF.

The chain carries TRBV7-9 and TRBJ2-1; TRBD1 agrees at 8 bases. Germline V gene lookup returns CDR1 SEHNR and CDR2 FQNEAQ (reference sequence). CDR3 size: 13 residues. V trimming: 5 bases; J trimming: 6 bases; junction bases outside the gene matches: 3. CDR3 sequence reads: CASSPGTGNEQFF. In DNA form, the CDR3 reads TGTGCCAGCAGCCCCGGGACAGGCAATGAGCAGTTCTTC.

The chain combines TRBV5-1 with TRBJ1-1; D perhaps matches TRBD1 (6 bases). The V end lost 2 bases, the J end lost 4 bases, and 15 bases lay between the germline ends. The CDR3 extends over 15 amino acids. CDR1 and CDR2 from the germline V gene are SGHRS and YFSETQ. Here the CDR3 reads CASSLSLQGFTEAFF. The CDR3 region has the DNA TGCGCCAGCAGCTTATCCTTACAGGGATTCACTGAAGCTTTCTTT.

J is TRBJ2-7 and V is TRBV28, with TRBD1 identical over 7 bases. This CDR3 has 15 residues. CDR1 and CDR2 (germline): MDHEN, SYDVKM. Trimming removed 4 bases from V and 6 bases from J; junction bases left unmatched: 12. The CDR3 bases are TGTGCCAGCAGTTCCGAAGGGGGCCCTTCGGCCGAGCAGTACTTC. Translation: CASSSEGGPSAEQYF.

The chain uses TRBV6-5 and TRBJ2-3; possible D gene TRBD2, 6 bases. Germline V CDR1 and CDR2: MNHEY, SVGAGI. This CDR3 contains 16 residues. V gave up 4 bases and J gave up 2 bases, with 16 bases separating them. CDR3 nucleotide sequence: TGTGCCAGCAGTTCCCCGGGCGGGGCATACACAGATACGCAGTATTTT. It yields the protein CASSSPGGAYTDTQYF.